A single sample gave rise to the 27 T cell receptor beta chains below, sequenced in a study of graft-versus-host responses after intestinal transplantation. What these receptors recognize is not known. The repertoire was sequenced with immunoSEQ multiplex PCR; TCRdb's copy has only in-frame clones and lacks some. The sample includes 62,000 or so clones, roughly 90% of them seen just once. This specimen consisted of unstimulated CD8+ T cells sorted from spleen or lymph node cells, obtained before transplant. These TCRs come from a human donor who was the organ donor for an intestinal transplant.

The chain recombines TRBV4-1 with TRBJ1-1; D unclear. This CDR3 comprises 18 residues. Trimming shortened V by 1 base and J by 0 bases, and 18 bases separated the two germline ends. The germline CDR1 and CDR2 sequences are MGHRA and YSYEKL. CDR3 coding DNA: TGCGCCAGCAGCCAAGTTCTGCAAAGTTGGAGGATGAACACTGAAGCTTTCTTT. Amino acid sequence: CASSQVLQSWRMNTEAFF.

This chain uses TRBV7-2 with TRBJ1-1; possibly TRBD1 for D (5 bases). The germline V gene has CDR1 SGHTA and CDR2 FQGNSA. V was cut by 1 base and J by 1 base, with 7 bases left in between. This CDR3 contains 14 residues. CDR3 amino acids: CASSLGGGNTEAFF. The CDR3 nucleotides read TGTGCCAGCAGCTTAGGGGGGGGGAACACTGAAGCTTTCTTT. Drawing the rest from reference TRBV7-2 and TRBJ1-1, the complete variable domain is GAGVSQSPSNKVTEKGKDVELRCDPISGHTALYWYRQSLGQGLEFLIYFQGNSAPDKSGLPSDRFSAERTGGSVSTLTIQRTQQEDSAVYLCASSLGGGNTEAFFGQGTRLTVV.

V is TRBV7-2 and J is TRBJ2-7, with 7 bases lining up with TRBD2. This CDR3 comprises 15 residues. V gave up 5 bases and J gave up 4 bases; unmatched junction bases: 11. Germline V gives CDR1 SGHTA, CDR2 FQGNSA. CDR3 protein: CASSPGFGEGYEQYF. DNA for the CDR3: TGTGCCAGCAGCCCCGGGTTTGGGGAGGGGTACGAGCAGTACTTC.

The V gene is TRBV4-2, the J gene TRBJ2-5, with TRBD2 identical over 12 bases. CDR1 and CDR2 from the germline V gene are LGHNA and YNFKEQ. V lost 0 bases to trimming and J lost 2 bases; unmatched junction nucleotides: 10. The CDR3 is 19 residues long. The CDR3: CASSQDGGTSGLPQETQYF. In DNA, the CDR3 is TGTGCCAGCAGCCAAGACGGCGGGACTAGCGGGCTGCCACAAGAGACCCAGTACTTC.

This sequence joins TRBV9 and TRBJ1-1; possible D gene TRBD1, 5 bases. The CDR3 length is 16 residues. The V end lost 0 bases, the J end lost 4 bases, and 16 bases lay between the germline ends. Germline V gene sequence: CDR1 SGDLS, CDR2 YYNGEE. The CDR3 nucleotides read TGTGCCAGCAGCGTAGGGGGGGGAGGGATGGGCACTGAAGCTTTCTTT. It yields the protein CASSVGGGGMGTEAFF.

V usage is TRBV19 and J usage is TRBJ1-5, with D unresolved. The CDR3 sequence is 13 residues long. Germline CDR1 and CDR2: LNHDA and SQIVND (reference sequence). Trimming stripped 4 bases from V and 5 bases from J, with 9 bases between. The CDR3 DNA reads as TGTGCCAGTAGTAAAGGAGGATATCAGCCCCAGCATTTT. Amino acids: CASSKGGYQPQHF.

The V gene is TRBV27, the J gene TRBJ2-1, with 8 nucleotides matching TRBD2. Germline V gene sequence: CDR1 MNHEY, CDR2 SMNVEV (reference sequence). The CDR3 sequence is 16 residues long. J was trimmed by 1 base and V by 3 bases; bases with no gene match: 5. The CDR3 here is CASSFPGTSSYNEQFF. CDR3 in DNA: TGTGCCAGCAGTTTTCCCGGGACTAGTTCCTACAATGAGCAGTTCTTC.

This sequence joins TRBV4-1 and TRBJ2-2; TRBD1 agrees at 12 bases. V shed 5 bases, J shed 1 base, and the junction held 5 bases outside the gene matches. The CDR3 spans 17 residues. Germline CDR1 MGHRA, CDR2 YSYEKL. CDR3: CASSGTGGILNTGELFF. DNA for the CDR3: TGCGCCAGCAGCGGGACAGGGGGCATTTTGAACACCGGGGAGCTGTTTTTT.

This clone was recorded only once. The CDR3 here is CASSLSGSIADTQYF. In nucleotides, the CDR3 is TGTGCCAGCAGCCTAAGCGGGAGTATCGCAGATACGCAGTATTTT. The rearrangement links TRBV7-6 to TRBJ2-3, with 8 bases that match TRBD2. The CDR3 has 15 amino acids. V shed 5 bases, J shed 4 bases, and the junction held 8 bases outside the gene matches. Germline V gene lookup returns CDR1 SGHVS and CDR2 FNYEAQ.

The table lists this clone with a count of one. The chain couples TRBV5-6 to TRBJ2-7; 7 positions match TRBD2. With V trimmed by 4 bases and J by 3 bases, 16 bases remained unmatched. The CDR3 is 17 amino acids. Germline V gene sequence: CDR1 SGHDT, CDR2 YYEEEE. For the CDR3, the DNA is TGTGCCAGCAGCCCTGGGGCGGGAGTGGGGGGGGGCTACGAGCAGTACTTC. Its translation is CASSPGAGVGGGYEQYF.

The chain combines TRBV18 with TRBJ2-1; 9 bases agree with TRBD1. There are 15 residues in the CDR3. Trimming cost V 2 bases and J 8 bases; bases outside gene matches: 7. Germline CDR1 KGHSH, CDR2 LQKENI. In DNA form, the CDR3 reads TGTGCCAGCTCACCAGGACAGGGGCGCGGGGATGAGCAGTTCTTC. This gives the protein CASSPGQGRGDEQFF.

V gene TRBV30 combines with J gene TRBJ1-2, with TRBD1 matching 8 bases. Germline values: CDR1 GTSNPN, CDR2 SVGIG (reference sequence). The V and J ends lost 8 bases and 4 bases, in that order; junction bases with no gene match: 9. This CDR3 contains 13 residues. CDR3 residues: CAHGQGGIYGYTF. In nucleotides, the CDR3 is TGTGCCCACGGACAGGGAGGAATCTATGGCTACACCTTC.

This clone was observed once. The chain joins TRBV30 to TRBJ2-5, with TRBD1 as a possible D gene (6 bases). CDR1 is GTSNPN and CDR2 is SVGIG in the germline V gene (reference sequence). The CDR3 extends over 14 amino acids. With 0 bases removed from V and 2 bases from J, the gap between germline ends came to 10 bases. DNA for the CDR3: TGTGCCTGGAGTGTAGGCAGGGGACAAGAGACCCAGTACTTC. This translates into CAWSVGRGQETQYF.

The chain couples TRBV7-8 to TRBJ1-2; D possibly corresponds to TRBD1 (6 bases). The CDR3 is 16 residues long. Trimming pared 1 base from V and 8 bases from J, leaving 20 bases between. Germline V gives CDR1 SGHVS, CDR2 FQNEAQ. CDR3 sequence reads: CASSLEVGGAPVGYTF. CDR3 bases: TGTGCCAGCAGCTTAGAGGTCGGGGGGGCGCCGGTCGGCTACACCTTC.

This sequence joins TRBV7-6 and TRBJ2-7, with D perhaps matching TRBD1 (6 bases). The germline V gene has CDR1 SGHVS and CDR2 FNYEAQ. CDR3 length: 14 residues. V was pared by 5 bases and J by 0 bases, with 11 bases between. The CDR3 is CASSVRGHSYEQYF. CDR3 in DNA: TGTGCCAGCAGCGTCCGGGGACACTCCTACGAGCAGTACTTC.

The chain couples TRBV27 to TRBJ2-7; 9 bases match TRBD2. This CDR3 has 15 amino acids. CDR1 is MNHEY, CDR2 SMNVEV, per germline (reference sequence). The V gene end was trimmed by 5 bases and the J gene end by 5 bases; junction bases not matched to a gene: 10. The CDR3 DNA follows: TGTGCCAGCAGTCCCCGGGCTAGCGGGACCCACGAGCAGTACTTC. Its translation: CASSPRASGTHEQYF.

On this clone itself: Other DNA sequences of this sample code for an identical CDR3. The genes are TRBV27 and TRBJ2-1; unclear D gene. The CDR3 consists of 13 residues. V was clipped by 3 bases and J by 0 bases, with 3 bases between them. The germline V gene has CDR1 MNHEY and CDR2 SMNVEV (reference sequence). The CDR3 DNA reads as TGTGCCAGCAGTTTCGGCTCCTACAATGAGCAGTTCTTC. This codes for CASSFGSYNEQFF.

This clone was picked up a small number of times. The V gene is TRBV7-9, the J gene TRBJ1-4; the match to TRBD1 covers 9 bases. Germline V CDR1 and CDR2: SEHNR, FQNEAQ (reference sequence). The trim removed 2 bases at V and 5 bases at J, leaving 6 bases unmatched. The CDR3 runs 16 residues. CDR3 sequence (DNA): TGTGCCAGCAGCTTATCTGGGACAGGGTGGAATGAAAAACTGTTTTTT. Its protein is CASSLSGTGWNEKLFF.

The rearrangement joins TRBV28 to TRBJ2-5, with 10 bases matching TRBD2. CDR3 size: 17 residues. The germline V gene has CDR1 MDHEN and CDR2 SYDVKM. V shed 4 bases and J 2 bases; nucleotides not matched to a gene: 10. This CDR3 reads CASSWGTSGDRQETQYF. CDR3 nucleotides: TGTGCCAGCAGTTGGGGTACTAGCGGGGATAGACAAGAGACCCAGTACTTC. Filled out from reference TRBV28 and TRBJ2-5, the complete variable domain reads DVKVTQSSRYLVKRTGEKVFLECVQDMDHENMFWYRQDPGLGLRLIYFSYDVKMKEKGDIPEGYSVSREKKERFSLILESASTNQTSMYLCASSWGTSGDRQETQYFGPGTRLLVL.

This clone was picked up one time. V gene TRBV21-1 combines with J gene TRBJ1-5; TRBD1, the D gene given by the table, was not confirmed from the DNA. TRBV21-1 represents a pseudogene. The CDR3 consists of 14 residues. The CDR3 nucleotides are TGTGCCAGCAGATACAGACAGGGTTCTCAGCCCCAGCATTTT. Translating gives CASRYRQGSQPQHF.

V usage is TRBV7-8 and J usage is TRBJ2-4; D possibly corresponds to TRBD2 (5 bases). V shed 5 bases and J shed 3 bases, with 20 bases lying between them. The CDR3 runs to 17 residues. Per the germline V gene, CDR1 is SGHVS and CDR2 is FQNEAQ. Here the CDR3 reads CASSPGGLGYGKNIQYF. The CDR3 DNA is TGTGCCAGCAGCCCCGGAGGCTTGGGATACGGCAAAAACATTCAGTACTTC. The complete variable domain, with remaining parts taken from reference TRBV7-8 and TRBJ2-4, reads GAGVSQSPRYKVAKRGQDVALRCDPISGHVSLFWYQQALGQGPEFLTYFQNEAQLDKSGLPSDRFFAERPEGSVSTLKIQRTQQEDSAVYLCASSPGGLGYGKNIQYFGAGTRLSVL.

This chain links TRBV9 with TRBJ2-5; TRBD1 or TRBD2 may be the D gene (5 bases each). The J call could be wrong; TRBJ2-7 is a better fit for the DNA end. The CDR3 consists of 16 residues. In germline, CDR1 is SGDLS, CDR2 YYNGEE. The CDR3: CASSVDRDGDSYEQYF. Written as DNA, the CDR3 is TGTGCCAGCAGCGTAGATCGGGACGGGGACTCCTACGAGCAGTACTTC.

The chain carries TRBV29-1 and TRBJ2-7; possibly TRBD2 for D (5 bases). This CDR3 region has 12 residues. Germline V gives CDR1 SQVTM, CDR2 ANQGSEA. Trimming cost V 2 bases and J 6 bases, with 11 bases left between them. The CDR3 here is CSVEPGIGEQYF. DNA for the CDR3: TGCAGCGTTGAACCGGGGATAGGCGAGCAGTACTTC.

The chain combines TRBV28 with TRBJ1-1, with TRBD1 as a possible D gene (6 bases). The CDR3 has 15 residues. V lost 5 bases and J lost 0, with 13 bases in between. Germline V CDR1 and CDR2: MDHEN, SYDVKM. The CDR3 sequence is CASSPRTEMNTEAFF. CDR3 DNA sequence: TGTGCCAGCAGTCCGCGGACAGAGATGAACACTGAAGCTTTCTTT.

This clone has just one count. The chain uses TRBV18 and TRBJ1-2; 10 bases match TRBD1. Germline V gives CDR1 KGHSH, CDR2 LQKENI. The CDR3 runs 18 residues. The V segment lost 6 bases and the J segment 0 bases; nucleotides outside the gene matches: 13. CDR3 loop: CASSPRRDRGLANYGYTF. CDR3 in DNA: TGTGCCAGCTCCCCGAGAAGAGACAGGGGGCTGGCTAACTATGGCTACACCTTC.

This clone was counted a single time. J is TRBJ1-5 and V is TRBV19; TRBD1 might be the D (5 bases). Per germline, CDR1 LNHDA and CDR2 SQIVND (reference sequence). V lost 3 bases, J lost 7 bases, and 10 bases lay in between. This CDR3 contains 13 residues. CDR3: CASSIFKGQPQHF. DNA for the CDR3: TGTGCCAGTAGTATCTTTAAGGGGCAGCCCCAGCATTTT.

The V gene is TRBV30, the J gene TRBJ2-7; 10 nucleotides agree with TRBD1. CDR1 GTSNPN and CDR2 SVGIG come from the germline V gene (reference sequence). This CDR3 contains 14 residues. The ends lost 1 base at V and 4 bases at J; junction bases unmatched: 4. CDR3 loop: CAWSGDRGFYEQYF. The CDR3 DNA reads as TGTGCCTGGAGTGGGGACAGGGGATTTTACGAGCAGTACTTC.